This T cell receptor beta chain was profiled in a study of shared clonotypes between healthy human individuals. Details on this clone: Its antigen remains unidentified.

CDR1 and CDR2 (germline): MNHEY, SMNVEV (reference sequence). This CDR3 spans 15 amino acids. The V gene end was trimmed by 2 bases and the J gene end by 5 bases; junction bases not matched to a gene: 4. Using immunoSEQ multiplex PCR, the repertoire was profiled, and TCRdb retains in-frame clones only, with some absent. This table has about 820,000 clones, more than 85% appearing once. The study's findings and limits: Relative to memory subsets, naive subsets generally showed larger estimated richness. Of the naive CD4 clonotypes, around 4.7% were shared across several donors. Non-shared clonotypes had lower generation probabilities than clonotypes shared by all four sorted-subset donors.

Selected positively for CCR7 and CD45RO-negative, naive CD8 cells excluded terminally differentiated effector memory CD45RA+ cells. The sequenced sample was naive CD8+ T cells sorted from blood. The clonotype comes from a man aged 25 to 40 in good health. This chain connects TRBV27 to TRBJ1-4; 8 positions match TRBD1. Here the CDR3 DNA reads TGTGCCAGCAGTTTAAGGCGGGACAGGAATGAAAAACTGTTTTTT. It is translated as CASSLRRDRNEKLFF.